The entry below gives a single T cell receptor (beta chain) sequence along with its context. Patients at the Seattle site were enrolled during active infection and followed longitudinally. These data belong to a study of blood T cell repertoires in COVID-19. Study-level information: Nucleic acid was either cDNA or gDNA, and it came from T cells, B-cell-depleted T cells, or PBMCs.

This CDR3 comprises 16 residues. V lost 4 bases and J lost 4; bases outside the gene matches: 11. Germline CDR1 and CDR2: SGHRS and YFSETQ. Original analysis: Reference gene primer amplification gave estimated nucleated cell counts. This table comes from immunoSEQ multiplex PCR, and its TCRdb copy is limited to in-frame clones, with some not included. Clone size and V and J calls were adopted from that table, with D and trimming inferred from the DNA. This table has under 250,000 clones, 85% appearing once. The rearrangement links TRBV5-1 to TRBJ1-2; TRBD1 matches 9 bases. What was sequenced was peripheral blood. The TCR sequence derives from a man aged 50 to 60 with COVID-19, enrolled during active disease. DNA of the CDR3: TGCGCCAGCAGCCCAAGGCCGGGACAGGGCGCCTATGGCTACACCTTC. It is translated as CASSPRPGQGAYGYTF.